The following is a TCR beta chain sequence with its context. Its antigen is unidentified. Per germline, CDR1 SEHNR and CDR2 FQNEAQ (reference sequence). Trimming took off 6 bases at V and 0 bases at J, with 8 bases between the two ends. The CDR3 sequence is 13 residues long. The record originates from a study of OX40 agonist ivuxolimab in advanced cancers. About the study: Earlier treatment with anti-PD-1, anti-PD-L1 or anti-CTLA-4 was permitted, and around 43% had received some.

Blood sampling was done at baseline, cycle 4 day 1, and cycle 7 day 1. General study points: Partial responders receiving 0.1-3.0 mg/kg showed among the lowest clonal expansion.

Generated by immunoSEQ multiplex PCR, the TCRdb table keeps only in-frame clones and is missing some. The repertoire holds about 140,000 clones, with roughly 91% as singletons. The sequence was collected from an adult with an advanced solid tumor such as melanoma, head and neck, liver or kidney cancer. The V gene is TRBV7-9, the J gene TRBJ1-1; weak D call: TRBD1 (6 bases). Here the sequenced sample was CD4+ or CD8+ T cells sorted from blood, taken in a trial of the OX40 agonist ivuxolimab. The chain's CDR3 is CASSTGLNTEAFF. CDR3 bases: TGTGCCAGCAGTACAGGGTTGAACACTGAAGCTTTCTTT. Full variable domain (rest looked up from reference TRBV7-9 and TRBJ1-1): DTGVSQNPRHKITKRGQNVTFRCDPISEHNRLYWYRQTLGQGPEFLTYFQNEAQLEKSRLLSDRFSAERPKGSFSTLEIQRTEQGDSAMYLCASSTGLNTEAFFGQGTRLTVV.